The rows below give T cell receptor beta chains drawn from one sample of a study of identical twins' blood T cells. TCRdb re-called the 5' RACE reads through MiXCR, storing one row per CDR3 protein. Here the sample spans hundreds of thousands of distinct CDR3 sequences, over 25% being singletons. The sample taken for sequencing was PBMCs. These TCRs come from a woman between 18 and 50 years old in good health. Each CDR3 is given with its conserved first and last residue. Fields, in order: V gene, J gene, clone size, D gene, CDR3 DNA, CDR3 protein. D genes are given only for firm matches. Size tells how often a clone was seen (once, few, many) or the class of an expanded clone, and some rows leave it out.

TRBV19	TRBJ1-1	many	TRBD1	TGTGCCAGTAGTACTCCGGGGACAGGGGAACTTCTAAACACTGAAGCTTTCTTT	CASSTPGTGELLNTEAFF
TRBV5-1	TRBJ2-1	-	-	TGCGCCAGCAGCCCTGCTCTTTCGACATCCGGCTCCTACAATGAGCAGTTCTTC	CASSPALSTSGSYNEQFF
TRBV5-1	TRBJ2-2	-	-	TGCGCCAGCAGCACGCTAGACACTTCCACCGGGGAGCTGTTTTTT	CASSTLDTSTGELFF
TRBV29-1	TRBJ1-1	many	TRBD1	TGCAGCGTACAGGGGGACACCATGAAATGGGCTTTCTTT	CSVQGDTMKWAFF
TRBV28	TRBJ1-6	-	-	TGTGCCAGCAAGGTCGAGCTGAGCTCCTATAATTCACCCCTCCACTTT	CASKVELSSYNSPLHF
TRBV6-1	TRBJ2-3	-	TRBD2	TGTGCCAGCAGTGAAAAAGGGCCCTCTCTTGCGGGAGGCCGGGCAGATACGCAGTATTTT	CASSEKGPSLAGGRADTQYF
TRBV20-1	TRBJ2-7	-	-	TGCAGTGCTAGTCTGGGGGCCCACGAGCAGTACTTC	CSASLGAHEQYF
TRBV20-1	TRBJ1-1	-	-	TGCAGTGCTAGTAAAACAGGGTCAGGTGAAGCTTTCTTT	CSASKTGSGEAFF
TRBV20-1	TRBJ1-1	-	TRBD1	TGCAGTGCCAGAGACAGGGACACTAAAGCTTTCTTT	CSARDRDTKAFF
TRBV29-1	TRBJ2-7	few	TRBD1	TGCAGCGCTAAAACAGGGGGCGGCTCCTACGAGCAGTACTTC	CSAKTGGGSYEQYF
TRBV29-1	TRBJ1-2	-	-	TGCAGCGTTGAAACGGGGGCGATTCGGGGATACAGATATGGCTACACCTTC	CSVETGAIRGYRYGYTF
TRBV7-9	TRBJ2-1	few	TRBD2	TGTGCCGGTCGACTAGCGGGAGATGAGCAGTTCTTC	CAGRLAGDEQFF